This is a list of T cell receptor beta chains from one sample in a study of shared T cell receptors in the human thymus. Clones were read by immunoSEQ multiplex PCR, and TCRdb kept only the in-frame ones, dropping some. The sample holds 600,000 or so clones, about 90% seen once. In addition, the sample was reused for a study of human thymus T cells.

The sequenced material came from thymocytes. These receptors all stem from a boy under two years old with a congenital heart defect. Both conserved end residues are part of each CDR3. Fields, in order: D gene, V gene, clone size, J gene, CDR3 protein, CDR3 DNA. A D gene is named only where the DNA matches it firmly. Clone size is not always given. Where it is, it says once, few, many or a class for expanded clones.

D gene: TRBD2; V gene: TRBV27; clone size: .; J gene: TRBJ2-3; CDR3 protein: CASSLNPRADPTSWGTDTQYF; CDR3 DNA: TGTGCCAGCAGTCTCAACCCCCGGGCTGACCCGACTAGCTGGGGCACAGATACGCAGTATTTT
D gene: TRBD2; V gene: TRBV7-6; clone size: .; J gene: TRBJ2-3; CDR3 protein: CASSNTTRGGGVTDTQYF; CDR3 DNA: TGTGCCAGCAGCAATACTACGCGTGGGGGAGGGGTCACAGATACGCAGTATTTT
D gene: .; V gene: TRBV7-9; clone size: once; J gene: TRBJ1-2; CDR3 protein: CASSSDSLGGYTF; CDR3 DNA: TGTGCCAGCAGCTCCGACAGTTTGGGTGGCTACACCTTC
D gene: TRBD2; V gene: TRBV7-9; clone size: .; J gene: TRBJ2-1; CDR3 protein: CASSSRLAGVSYNEQFF; CDR3 DNA: TGTGCCAGCAGCTCCCGACTAGCGGGAGTCTCCTACAATGAGCAGTTCTTC
D gene: .; V gene: TRBV6-1; clone size: .; J gene: TRBJ1-3; CDR3 protein: CASSARVPNTIYF; CDR3 DNA: TGTGCCAGTTCTGCCAGGGTGCCAAACACCATATATTTT
D gene: .; V gene: TRBV21-1; clone size: .; J gene: TRBJ2-7; CDR3 protein: CASSTREVCGGYEQYF; CDR3 DNA: TGTGCCAGCAGCACTCGTGAGGTGTGCGGCGGTTACGAGCAGTACTTC
D gene: TRBD1; V gene: TRBV12-5; clone size: .; J gene: TRBJ2-2; CDR3 protein: CASGGQGASTGELFF; CDR3 DNA: TGTGCTAGTGGGGGACAGGGGGCGAGTACCGGGGAGCTGTTTTTT
D gene: .; V gene: TRBV10-3; clone size: once; J gene: TRBJ2-7; CDR3 protein: CAISSRGGEQYF; CDR3 DNA: TGTGCCATCAGTTCCCGGGGAGGCGAGCAGTACTTC
D gene: .; V gene: TRBV5-1; clone size: .; J gene: TRBJ1-4; CDR3 protein: CASSLEGVSETNEKLFF; CDR3 DNA: TGCGCCAGCAGCTTGGAGGGGGTATCGGAAACTAATGAAAAACTGTTTTTT
D gene: .; V gene: TRBV19; clone size: .; J gene: TRBJ1-2; CDR3 protein: CASSVTDGYTF; CDR3 DNA: TGTGCCAGTAGTGTGACAGATGGCTACACCTTC
D gene: .; V gene: TRBV23-1; clone size: .; J gene: TRBJ1-4; CDR3 protein: CASSRRGNEKLFF; CDR3 DNA: TGCGCCAGCAGTCGCAGAGGGAATGAAAAACTGTTTTTT
D gene: TRBD2; V gene: TRBV5-8; clone size: .; J gene: TRBJ2-2; CDR3 protein: CASRGRRERGELFF; CDR3 DNA: TGTGCCAGCAGAGGAAGGCGGGAGAGGGGGGAGCTGTTTTTT
D gene: .; V gene: TRBV6-1; clone size: .; J gene: TRBJ1-3; CDR3 protein: CASSEAPGQFHSGNTIYF; CDR3 DNA: TGTGCCAGCAGTGAAGCACCAGGACAGTTCCACTCTGGAAACACCATATATTTT
D gene: .; V gene: TRBV18; clone size: .; J gene: TRBJ1-1; CDR3 protein: CASSTAGRNTEAFF; CDR3 DNA: TGTGCCAGCTCAACGGCGGGGCGGAACACTGAAGCTTTCTTT
D gene: TRBD1; V gene: TRBV7-9; clone size: once; J gene: TRBJ2-7; CDR3 protein: CASSLAGWTGLGEQYF; CDR3 DNA: TGTGCCAGCAGCTTAGCGGGGTGGACAGGGCTAGGCGAGCAGTACTTC
D gene: TRBD1; V gene: TRBV7-2; clone size: .; J gene: TRBJ1-3; CDR3 protein: CASRFDRGNGNTIYF; CDR3 DNA: TGTGCCAGCAGATTCGACAGGGGCAATGGAAACACCATATATTTT
D gene: .; V gene: TRBV10-3; clone size: .; J gene: TRBJ1-2; CDR3 protein: CAIRGGGAYGYTF; CDR3 DNA: TGTGCCATCCGCGGTGGGGGGGCCTATGGCTACACCTTC
D gene: .; V gene: TRBV19; clone size: .; J gene: TRBJ1-3; CDR3 protein: CASRSPVSGNTIYF; CDR3 DNA: TGTGCCAGTAGGAGTCCCGTTTCGGGAAACACCATATATTTT
D gene: .; V gene: TRBV10-1; clone size: once; J gene: TRBJ2-1; CDR3 protein: CASSGQARDEQFF; CDR3 DNA: TGCGCCAGCAGTGGACAGGCGAGGGATGAGCAGTTCTTC
D gene: .; V gene: TRBV2; clone size: .; J gene: TRBJ1-5; CDR3 protein: CASSDRRQQDQPQHF; CDR3 DNA: TGTGCCAGCAGTGATCGCCGACAGCAGGATCAGCCCCAGCATTTT
D gene: .; V gene: TRBV30; clone size: .; J gene: TRBJ2-7; CDR3 protein: CAWSVADSYEQYF; CDR3 DNA: TGTGCCTGGAGTGTAGCGGACTCCTACGAGCAGTACTTC
D gene: .; V gene: TRBV11-2; clone size: .; J gene: TRBJ1-4; CDR3 protein: CASSLGAAQGEKLFF; CDR3 DNA: TGTGCCAGCAGCTTAGGAGCCGCTCAGGGCGAAAAACTGTTTTTT
D gene: TRBD2; V gene: TRBV11-2; clone size: .; J gene: TRBJ2-1; CDR3 protein: CASSSKTSGRGNEQFF; CDR3 DNA: TGTGCCAGCAGCTCTAAGACTAGCGGGAGGGGGAATGAGCAGTTCTTC
D gene: TRBD2; V gene: TRBV18; clone size: .; J gene: TRBJ2-1; CDR3 protein: CASSPGLAGPYNEQFF; CDR3 DNA: TGTGCCAGCTCACCAGGCCTAGCGGGTCCCTACAATGAGCAGTTCTTC
D gene: .; V gene: TRBV6-5; clone size: .; J gene: TRBJ1-2; CDR3 protein: CASSEQPYYGYTF; CDR3 DNA: TGTGCCAGCAGTGAACAGCCTTACTATGGCTACACCTTC
D gene: TRBD2; V gene: TRBV4-1; clone size: .; J gene: TRBJ2-1; CDR3 protein: CASSQFRTSGGYNNEQFF; CDR3 DNA: TGCGCCAGCAGCCAATTTCGGACTAGCGGGGGATACAACAATGAGCAGTTCTTC
D gene: .; V gene: TRBV2; clone size: .; J gene: TRBJ1-2; CDR3 protein: CASSWGAMTSFALNYGYTF; CDR3 DNA: TGTGCCAGCAGCTGGGGAGCCATGACCAGCTTCGCCCTTAACTATGGCTACACCTTC
D gene: .; V gene: TRBV7-2; clone size: .; J gene: TRBJ1-2; CDR3 protein: CASSLETGTAHNYGYTF; CDR3 DNA: TGTGCCAGCAGCTTAGAAACAGGGACGGCTCATAACTATGGCTACACCTTC
D gene: TRBD1; V gene: TRBV28; clone size: .; J gene: TRBJ1-4; CDR3 protein: CASSTLDRGSKEKLFF; CDR3 DNA: TGTGCCAGCAGTACCCTCGACAGGGGGAGTAAGGAAAAACTGTTTTTT
D gene: .; V gene: TRBV4-3; clone size: .; J gene: TRBJ2-3; CDR3 protein: CASSQDTGTPPSTDTQYF; CDR3 DNA: TGCGCCAGCAGCCAAGACACCGGGACTCCACCCTCCACAGATACGCAGTATTTT
D gene: .; V gene: TRBV4-3; clone size: .; J gene: TRBJ2-1; CDR3 protein: CASSQPGKPHNEQFF; CDR3 DNA: TGCGCCAGCAGCCAACCAGGCAAGCCCCACAATGAGCAGTTCTTC
D gene: TRBD1; V gene: TRBV15; clone size: .; J gene: TRBJ1-6; CDR3 protein: CATSSWTGPFYNSPLHF; CDR3 DNA: TGTGCCACCAGCAGTTGGACAGGGCCCTTTTATAATTCACCCCTCCACTTT
D gene: .; V gene: TRBV19; clone size: .; J gene: TRBJ1-5; CDR3 protein: CASGIFGTYSNQPQHF; CDR3 DNA: TGTGCCAGTGGCATTTTTGGGACATATAGCAATCAGCCCCAGCATTTT
D gene: TRBD1; V gene: TRBV6-1; clone size: .; J gene: TRBJ2-1; CDR3 protein: CASTQWGDRGNEQFF; CDR3 DNA: TGTGCCAGTACCCAGTGGGGGGACAGGGGTAATGAGCAGTTCTTC
D gene: .; V gene: TRBV9; clone size: .; J gene: TRBJ1-2; CDR3 protein: CASSVQGNLLDGYTF; CDR3 DNA: TGTGCCAGCAGCGTCCAGGGCAACCTGTTAGACGGCTACACCTTC
D gene: TRBD2; V gene: TRBV12-5; clone size: .; J gene: TRBJ2-7; CDR3 protein: CASGTRGLAGDEQYF; CDR3 DNA: TGTGCTAGTGGCACCCGGGGACTAGCGGGGGACGAGCAGTACTTC
D gene: TRBD1; V gene: TRBV25-1; clone size: once; J gene: TRBJ2-7; CDR3 protein: CASRSGIGDSSYEQYF; CDR3 DNA: TGTGCCAGCAGAAGCGGAATAGGGGACAGCTCCTACGAGCAGTACTTC
D gene: .; V gene: TRBV5-4; clone size: .; J gene: TRBJ2-7; CDR3 protein: CASSSGPYEQYF; CDR3 DNA: TGTGCCAGCAGCTCGGGTCCCTACGAGCAGTACTTC
D gene: .; V gene: TRBV19; clone size: .; J gene: TRBJ1-4; CDR3 protein: CASSVTGWCEKLFF; CDR3 DNA: TGTGCCAGTAGTGTAACAGGGTGGTGTGAAAAACTGTTTTTT
D gene: .; V gene: TRBV6-1; clone size: .; J gene: TRBJ1-2; CDR3 protein: CASSEATGDYGYTF; CDR3 DNA: TGTGCCAGCAGTGAAGCGACAGGAGACTATGGCTACACCTTC
D gene: TRBD1; V gene: TRBV7-6; clone size: .; J gene: TRBJ2-7; CDR3 protein: CASSLAAWTGDSYEQYF; CDR3 DNA: TGTGCCAGCAGCTTAGCGGCATGGACAGGGGACTCCTACGAGCAGTACTTC
D gene: .; V gene: TRBV28; clone size: .; J gene: TRBJ1-2; CDR3 protein: CASSLRVTVKDYGYTF; CDR3 DNA: TGTGCCAGCAGTTTAAGAGTGACAGTAAAAGACTATGGCTACACCTTC
D gene: TRBD1; V gene: TRBV5-4; clone size: .; J gene: TRBJ2-7; CDR3 protein: CASSSTPHRGWGSYEQYF; CDR3 DNA: TGTGCCAGCAGCTCCACCCCCCACAGGGGATGGGGCTCCTACGAGCAGTACTTC
D gene: .; V gene: TRBV29-1; clone size: .; J gene: TRBJ1-1; CDR3 protein: CSVGSEVNTEAFF; CDR3 DNA: TGCAGCGTTGGTTCAGAGGTGAACACTGAAGCTTTCTTT
D gene: TRBD1; V gene: TRBV5-1; clone size: .; J gene: TRBJ2-1; CDR3 protein: CASSLFTGVSYNEQFF; CDR3 DNA: TGCGCCAGCAGCTTGTTCACAGGGGTCTCCTACAATGAGCAGTTCTTC
D gene: TRBD2; V gene: TRBV4-3; clone size: .; J gene: TRBJ2-1; CDR3 protein: CASSQGLAGVVGEQFF; CDR3 DNA: TGCGCCAGCAGCCAGGGACTAGCGGGGGTAGTGGGTGAGCAGTTCTTC
D gene: .; V gene: TRBV30; clone size: .; J gene: TRBJ2-3; CDR3 protein: CAWGGSGYEDTQYF; CDR3 DNA: TGTGCCTGGGGCGGTTCAGGGTACGAAGATACGCAGTATTTT
D gene: TRBD1; V gene: TRBV2; clone size: .; J gene: TRBJ2-5; CDR3 protein: CASRAGTGAQETQYF; CDR3 DNA: TGTGCCAGCAGAGCCGGGACAGGGGCTCAAGAGACCCAGTACTTC
D gene: .; V gene: TRBV27; clone size: once; J gene: TRBJ1-4; CDR3 protein: CASKMDREANEKLFF; CDR3 DNA: TGTGCCAGCAAGATGGACAGAGAGGCTAATGAAAAACTGTTTTTT
D gene: .; V gene: TRBV6-5; clone size: .; J gene: TRBJ2-2; CDR3 protein: CASSYVQNPGELFF; CDR3 DNA: TGTGCCAGCAGTTACGTCCAGAACCCCGGGGAGCTGTTTTTT
D gene: .; V gene: TRBV4-1; clone size: few; J gene: TRBJ1-4; CDR3 protein: CASSQARNGRGRNTNEKLFF; CDR3 DNA: TGCGCCAGCAGCCAAGCCAGGAATGGCAGGGGAAGGAATACTAATGAAAAACTGTTTTTT
D gene: TRBD1; V gene: TRBV19; clone size: .; J gene: TRBJ2-6; CDR3 protein: CASSTGQASSGANVLTF; CDR3 DNA: TGTGCCAGTAGTACAGGACAGGCGAGCTCTGGGGCCAACGTCCTGACTTTC
D gene: TRBD2; V gene: TRBV27; clone size: .; J gene: TRBJ2-7; CDR3 protein: CASSLGASGPSYEQYF; CDR3 DNA: TGTGCCAGCAGTTTAGGTGCTAGCGGGCCCTCCTACGAGCAGTACTTC
D gene: .; V gene: TRBV18; clone size: .; J gene: TRBJ2-5; CDR3 protein: CASSPRVAPVETQYF; CDR3 DNA: TGTGCCAGCTCACCTAGAGTAGCCCCGGTGGAGACCCAGTACTTC
D gene: .; V gene: TRBV6-1; clone size: .; J gene: TRBJ2-7; CDR3 protein: CASSAGTGSVYEQYF; CDR3 DNA: TGTGCCAGCAGTGCCGGGACTGGTTCGGTCTACGAGCAGTACTTC